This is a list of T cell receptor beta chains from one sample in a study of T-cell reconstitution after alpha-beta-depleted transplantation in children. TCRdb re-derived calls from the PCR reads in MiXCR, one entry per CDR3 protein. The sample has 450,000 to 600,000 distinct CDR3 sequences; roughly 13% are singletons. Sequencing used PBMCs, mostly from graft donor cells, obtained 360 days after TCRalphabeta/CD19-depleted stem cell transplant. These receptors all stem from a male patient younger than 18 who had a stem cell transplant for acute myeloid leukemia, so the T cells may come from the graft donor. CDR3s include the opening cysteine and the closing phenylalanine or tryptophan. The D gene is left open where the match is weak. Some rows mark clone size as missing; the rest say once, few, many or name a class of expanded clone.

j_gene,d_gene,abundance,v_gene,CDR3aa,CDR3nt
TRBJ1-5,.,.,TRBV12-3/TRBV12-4,CASRPAGAHQPQHF,TGTGCCAGCAGACCCGCTGGGGCCCATCAGCCCCAGCATTTT
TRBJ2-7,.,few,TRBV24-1,CATSDRGSYEQYF,TGTGCCACCAGTGATAGGGGGTCCTACGAGCAGTACTTC
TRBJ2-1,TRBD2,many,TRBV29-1,CMGQGLAEGGGYNEQFF,TGCATGGGGCAGGGACTAGCGGAGGGGGGGGGATACAATGAGCAGTTCTTC
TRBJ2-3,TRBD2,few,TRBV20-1,CSAHSSGGSTDTQYF,TGCAGTGCCCACTCTAGCGGGGGAAGCACAGATACGCAGTATTTT
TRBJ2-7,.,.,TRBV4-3,CASSQEELASSYEQYF,TGCGCCAGCAGCCAAGAGGAATTAGCTAGCTCCTACGAGCAGTACTTC
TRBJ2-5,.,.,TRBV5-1,CASSLVPLTETQYF,TGCGCCAGCAGCTTGGTCCCTTTGACAGAGACCCAGTACTTC
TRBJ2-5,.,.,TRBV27,CASSFLGAQEETQYF,TGTGCCAGCAGTTTTCTAGGGGCCCAAGAAGAGACCCAGTACTTC
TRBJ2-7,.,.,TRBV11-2,CASSLAPEQYF,TGTGCCAGCAGCTTAGCTCCAGAGCAGTACTTC
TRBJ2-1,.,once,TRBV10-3,CAISVRSSYNEQFF,TGTGCCATCAGTGTGCGTTCCTCCTACAATGAGCAGTTCTTC
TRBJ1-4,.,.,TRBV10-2,CASSLDRSTNEKLFF,TGCGCCAGCAGCCTTGACAGATCAACTAATGAAAAACTGTTTTTT
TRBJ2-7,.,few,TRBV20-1,CSARVPTLYEQYF,TGCAGTGCTAGAGTACCGACCCTCTACGAGCAGTACTTC
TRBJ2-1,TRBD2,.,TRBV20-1,CSATGLAGTPEQFF,TGCAGTGCGACGGGACTAGCCGGGACGCCTGAGCAGTTCTTC
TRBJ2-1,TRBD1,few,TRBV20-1,CSASQAYNRGHNEQFF,TGCAGTGCTAGTCAGGCCTACAACAGGGGGCACAATGAGCAGTTCTTC
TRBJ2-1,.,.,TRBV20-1,CSASYRARGYEQFF,TGCAGTGCTAGCTACCGGGCCCGCGGCTATGAGCAGTTCTTC
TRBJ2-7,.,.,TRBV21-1,CAVAGDPYEQYF,TGTGCCGTTGCGGGGGACCCCTACGAGCAGTACTTC
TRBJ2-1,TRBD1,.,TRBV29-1,CSVGDRGSYNEQFF,TGCAGCGTGGGGGACAGGGGGTCCTACAATGAGCAGTTCTTC
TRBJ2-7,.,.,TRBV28,CASSLPGAGILREQYF,TGTGCCAGCAGTTTACCGGGGGCGGGGATTTTGCGCGAGCAGTACTTC
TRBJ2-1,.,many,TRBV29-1,CSVRLDYEQFF,TGCAGCGTGCGACTAGACTATGAGCAGTTCTTC
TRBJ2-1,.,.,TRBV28,CASSSFAANSLYRNEQFF,TGTGCCAGCAGTTCCTTCGCGGCCAATTCCCTCTATCGCAATGAGCAGTTCTTC
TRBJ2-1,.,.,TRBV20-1,CSAGGRVYYNEQFF,TGCAGTGCTGGGGGGCGGGTTTACTACAATGAGCAGTTCTTC
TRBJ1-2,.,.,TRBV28,CASSLEITGPLRGYTF,TGTGCCAGCAGTTTAGAAATAACAGGCCCACTGCGCGGCTACACCTTC
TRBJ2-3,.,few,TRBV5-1,CASSFPRGSTDTQYF,TGCGCCAGCAGCTTTCCCCGGGGGAGCACAGATACGCAGTATTTT
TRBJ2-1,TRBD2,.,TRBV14,CASSQVRGLAANEQFF,TGTGCCAGCAGCCAAGTACGGGGACTAGCGGCCAATGAGCAGTTCTTC
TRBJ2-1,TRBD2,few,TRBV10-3,CAISEGRGTSGRSSYNEQFF,TGTGCCATCAGTGAGGGAAGGGGGACTAGCGGGAGGAGTTCCTACAATGAGCAGTTCTTC
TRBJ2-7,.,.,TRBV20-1,CSARVVFLGRYHEQYF,TGCAGTGCTAGAGTGGTTTTTTTAGGGAGATACCACGAGCAGTACTTC
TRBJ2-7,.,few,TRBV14,CASSQSSDPSKQYF,TGTGCCAGCAGCCAGAGCTCGGACCCAAGCAAGCAGTACTTC
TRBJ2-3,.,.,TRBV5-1,CASSLAMQGITDTQYF,TGCGCCAGCAGCTTGGCCATGCAGGGAATCACAGATACGCAGTATTTT
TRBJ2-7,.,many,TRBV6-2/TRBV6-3,CASSSHRSARPTVEQYF,TGTGCCAGCAGTTCCCACCGATCGGCACGTCCTACGGTGGAGCAGTACTTC
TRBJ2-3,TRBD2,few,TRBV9,CASSVEFREGPDTQYF,TGTGCCAGCAGCGTAGAATTCCGGGAGGGCCCAGATACGCAGTATTTT
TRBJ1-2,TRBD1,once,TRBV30,CAWNPGQGDGGYTF,TGTGCCTGGAACCCGGGACAGGGGGACGGTGGCTACACCTTC
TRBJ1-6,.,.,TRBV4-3,CASSLSSEEDSPLHF,TGCGCCAGCAGCCTCTCGTCGGAGGAGGATTCACCCCTCCACTTT
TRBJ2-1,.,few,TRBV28,CASSFIQSRHSYNEQFF,TGTGCCAGCAGTTTCATCCAAAGCAGGCACTCCTACAATGAGCAGTTCTTC